The 29 T cell receptor beta chains below all came from one sample that was sequenced in a study of cytomegalovirus exposure and HLA in healthy donors. PCR primers comprised 60 Vbeta and 13 Jbeta primers. Libraries were prepared by immunoSEQ multiplex PCR; TCRdb keeps only in-frame clonotypes and omits some of them. Among 85,000 to 130,000 clones listed, roughly 77% were seen once. The sequenced sample was PBMCs. The receptors shown here come from a woman aged 45-59 years in good health and CMV-seropositive.

This clone was seen more than once but under ten times. The CDR3 sequence: CASSNRQGGEQFF. The CDR3, as DNA: TGTGCCAGTAGTAACCGACAGGGTGGTGAGCAGTTCTTC. The J gene is TRBJ2-1, the V gene TRBV19, with TRBD1 matching 7 bases. CDR3 length equals 13 residues. In germline, CDR1 is LNHDA, CDR2 SQIVND (reference sequence). Trimming at V came to 4 bases and at J to 9 bases, leaving 6 bases not matched to a gene. The variable domain in full, completed from reference TRBV19 and TRBJ2-1, reads DGGITQSPKYLFRKEGQNVTLSCEQNLNHDAMYWYRQDPGQGLRLIYYSQIVNDFQKGDIAEGYSVSREKKESFPLTVTSAQKNPTAFYLCASSNRQGGEQFFGPGTRLTVL.

CDR3 protein: CASSLGQLAGGQETQYF. CDR3 nucleotide sequence: TGCGCCAGCAGCTTGGGGCAACTAGCGGGGGGGCAGGAGACCCAGTACTTC. V is TRBV5-1 and J is TRBJ2-5; the match to TRBD2 covers 13 bases. Germline CDR1 reads SGHRS; CDR2 reads YFSETQ. CDR3 size: 17 residues. With V trimmed by 0 bases and J by 5 bases, 7 bases remained unmatched.

The gene calls are TRBV30 and TRBJ1-1; D not resolved. The CDR3 consists of 12 residues. Germline CDR1 reads GTSNPN; CDR2 reads SVGIG (reference sequence). V lost 5 bases and J 7 bases, leaving 14 bases between the germline ends. The CDR3 bases are TGTGCCTGGTGGGTCGGACTCCGTGAAGCTTTCTTT. Translating it yields CAWWVGLREAFF. Combining the CDR3 with reference TRBV30 and TRBJ1-1 gives the whole variable domain SQTIHQWPATLVQPVGSPLSLECTVEGTSNPNLYWYRQAAGRGLQLLFYSVGIGQISSEVPQNLSASRPQDRQFILSSKKLLLSDSGFYLCAWWVGLREAFFGQGTRLTVV.

This rearrangement joins TRBV19 to TRBJ1-5; D gene ambiguous. V was trimmed by 4 bases and J by 4 bases, leaving 5 bases between them. The CDR3 extends over 12 amino acids. CDR1 and CDR2 from the germline V gene are LNHDA and SQIVND (reference sequence). The CDR3 nucleotides are TGTGCCAGTAGTAAGCTTAATCAGCCCCAGCATTTT. Protein: CASSKLNQPQHF. Based on the CDR3 plus reference TRBV19 and TRBJ1-5, the full variable domain is DGGITQSPKYLFRKEGQNVTLSCEQNLNHDAMYWYRQDPGQGLRLIYYSQIVNDFQKGDIAEGYSVSREKKESFPLTVTSAQKNPTAFYLCASSKLNQPQHFGDGTRLSIL.

CDR3 protein: CASSPGHSNTGELFF. In DNA form, the CDR3 reads TGCGCCAGCAGCCCGGGACACTCGAACACCGGGGAGCTGTTTTTT. The chain is built from TRBV5-1 and TRBJ2-2; maybe TRBD1 (6 bases). V lost 4 bases and J 0 bases, leaving 10 bases between the germline ends. The CDR3 consists of 15 residues. Germline CDR1 reads SGHRS; CDR2 reads YFSETQ.

The V call is TRBV6-1, the J call TRBJ2-2; 15 nucleotides align to TRBD2. The germline V gene encodes CDR1 MNHNS and CDR2 SASEGT. J lost 5 bases, V lost 0 bases, and 7 bases had no gene match. The CDR3 spans 19 residues. The CDR3 region is CASSEAGTSGGKRTGELFF. The CDR3 DNA reads TGTGCCAGCAGTGAAGCCGGGACTAGCGGGGGGAAAAGAACCGGGGAGCTGTTTTTT.

The J gene is TRBJ2-1, the V gene TRBV19; TRBD2 matches 7 bases. The ends lost 1 base at V and 8 bases at J; junction bases unmatched: 5. Germline CDR1 reads LNHDA; CDR2 reads SQIVND (reference sequence). CDR3 size: 14 residues. CDR3 in DNA: TGTGCCAGTAGTATAGGACTAGCCGGAGATGAGCAGTTCTTC. Its protein product is CASSIGLAGDEQFF.

The J gene is TRBJ1-2, the V gene TRBV9, with D unresolved. The CDR3 runs 15 residues. The germline V and J ends were trimmed by 0 bases and 4 bases, with 13 bases remaining between them. Germline CDR1 SGDLS, CDR2 YYNGEE. The CDR3 spells CASSVGGLSLYGYTF. The CDR3 DNA reads TGTGCCAGCAGCGTAGGTGGTTTGAGCCTCTATGGCTACACCTTC.

The chain joins TRBV9 to TRBJ2-1, with 8 nucleotides matching TRBD2. V shed 2 bases and J 8 bases; nucleotides not matched to a gene: 12. This CDR3 contains 16 residues. From germline, CDR1 is SGDLS and CDR2 YYNGEE. The DNA of the CDR3 is TGTGCCAGCAGCGTGGGGGTGAGCGGGAGTCCCCATGAGCAGTTCTTC. Protein product: CASSVGVSGSPHEQFF.

This chain links TRBV25-1 with TRBJ1-2, with TRBD1 identical over 8 bases. Germline loops: CDR1 MGHDK, CDR2 SYGVNS. CDR3 length: 14 amino acids. The V and J ends lost 10 bases and 2 bases, in that order; junction bases with no gene match: 9. The CDR3 DNA reads as TGTGCCAAATACGACAGGGGCCAAAACTATGGCTACACCTTC. Protein sequence: CAKYDRGQNYGYTF.

This chain uses TRBV5-4 with TRBJ1-6; the match to TRBD1 covers 8 bases. The CDR3 has 15 amino acids. Trimming removed 5 bases from V and 10 bases from J; junction bases left unmatched: 11. Germline V gives CDR1 SGHNT, CDR2 YYREEE (reference sequence). CDR3 DNA: TGTGCCAGCAGTTCCCGGACAGGGTCGGAGTCACCCCTCCACTTT. This gives the protein CASSSRTGSESPLHF.

V and J are TRBV27 and TRBJ2-7, with 12 positions matching TRBD2. Germline loops: CDR1 MNHEY, CDR2 SMNVEV (reference sequence). The CDR3 length is 13 residues. After removal of 7 bases from V and 8 bases from J, the junction contained 6 bases not matched to a gene. This chain's CDR3 is CASTGTSGPKQYF. CDR3 in DNA: TGTGCCAGCACCGGGACTAGCGGGCCTAAGCAGTACTTC.

The CDR3: CASSDGGDSLRGYTF. In DNA, the CDR3 is TGTGCCAGCAGTGACGGGGGGGATAGCCTCCGTGGCTACACCTTC. This chain links TRBV25-1 with TRBJ1-2; a weak D match, TRBD1 (5 bases). Germline values: CDR1 MGHDK, CDR2 SYGVNS. Trimming removed 3 bases at V and 7 bases at J, with 18 bases between. CDR3 length: 15 amino acids.

The chain couples TRBV27 to TRBJ2-2, with D possibly TRBD1 on 5 matching bases. V gave up 5 bases and J gave up 1 base, with 11 bases separating them. Germline-derived CDR1 and CDR2 are MNHEY and SMNVEV (reference sequence). The CDR3 extends over 15 amino acids. Here the CDR3 DNA reads TGTGCCAGCAGTAGACAGCAGATGAACACCGGGGAGCTGTTTTTT. This encodes CASSRQQMNTGELFF.

The CDR3 nucleotides read TGCGCCAGCAGCCTGCGGCTAGCGGGGGTGGGGAGCGATGAGCAGTTCTTC. Translated: CASSLRLAGVGSDEQFF. The rearrangement links TRBV5-1 to TRBJ2-1; 10 nucleotides line up with TRBD2. Germline trimming cut 4 bases from V and 8 bases from J; bases unmatched to any gene: 15. Germline V gives CDR1 SGHRS, CDR2 YFSETQ. The length of the CDR3 is 17 residues.

The chain carries TRBV30 and TRBJ2-3; 8 nucleotides line up with TRBD1. The CDR3 has 14 amino acids. Unmatched junction bases numbered 11, after V lost 0 bases and J lost 12 bases. Germline lookup yields CDR1 GTSNPN and CDR2 SVGIG (reference sequence). CDR3 DNA sequence: TGTGCCTGGAGTGTAGACAGGGGACGCGGTAGACAGTATTTT. This gives the protein CAWSVDRGRGRQYF.

This clone has just a few counts. The J gene is TRBJ2-3, the V gene TRBV4-2, with TRBD1 as a possible D gene (5 bases). There are 15 residues in the CDR3. The germline V gene encodes CDR1 LGHNA and CDR2 YNFKEQ. The V end was cut by 0 bases, the J end by 6 bases, with 13 bases between. The CDR3 region has the DNA TGTGCCAGCAGCCAAGATAGGGCAGGGTGGGATACGCAGTATTTT. It translates to CASSQDRAGWDTQYF.

The chain recombines TRBV5-4 with TRBJ2-1; maybe TRBD2 (6 bases). The V gene lost 4 bases and the J gene lost 4 bases, with 12 bases spanning the gap. The CDR3 is 14 amino acids. From germline, CDR1 is SGHNT and CDR2 YYREEE (reference sequence). This CDR3 is CASSPGADYNEQFF. The CDR3 DNA sequence: TGTGCCAGCAGCCCGGGAGCGGATTACAATGAGCAGTTCTTC.

The J gene is TRBJ1-3, the V gene TRBV25-1; possible D gene TRBD1, 5 bases. Germline V lookup: CDR1 MGHDK, CDR2 SYGVNS. The length of the CDR3 is 15 residues. V dropped 4 bases and J dropped 0 bases, with 10 bases sitting between them. In DNA, the CDR3 is TGTGCCAGCAGTGCCAGGGTGGACTCTGGAAACACCATATATTTT. This gives the protein CASSARVDSGNTIYF. Filled out from reference TRBV25-1 and TRBJ1-3, the complete variable domain reads EADIYQTPRYLVIGTGKKITLECSQTMGHDKMYWYQQDPGMELHLIHYSYGVNSTEKGDLSSESTVSRIRTEHFPLTLESARPSHTSQYLCASSARVDSGNTIYFGEGSWLTVV.

The CDR3 region has the DNA TGTGCCAGCAATCGGGGACTAGTGAACGGGGAGCTGTTTTTT. It codes for CASNRGLVNGELFF. The V gene is TRBV2, the J gene TRBJ2-2, with 8 bases matching TRBD2. The CDR3 consists of 14 residues. Germline lookup yields CDR1 SNHLY and CDR2 FYNNEI. With V trimmed by 7 bases and J by 7 bases, 8 bases remained unmatched.

J is TRBJ2-7 and V is TRBV5-6; 8 bases align to TRBD1. CDR1 SGHDT and CDR2 YYEEEE come from the germline V gene. After removal of 4 bases from V and 2 bases from J, the junction contained 11 bases not matched to a gene. The CDR3 runs 16 residues. The DNA of the CDR3 is TGTGCCAGCAGCCACACGACCGGGACAGGAGCCTACGAGCAGTACTTC. Translated: CASSHTTGTGAYEQYF.

The rearrangement uses TRBV30 and TRBJ1-6; 10 bases line up with TRBD1. The V gene end was trimmed by 2 bases and the J gene end by 9 bases; junction bases not matched to a gene: 19. Germline loops: CDR1 GTSNPN, CDR2 SVGIG (reference sequence). There are 19 residues in the CDR3. The CDR3 spells CAWSHITPGQGLYSSPLHF. The CDR3 DNA reads TGTGCCTGGAGTCATATCACTCCGGGACAGGGGCTTTACAGTTCACCCCTCCACTTT.

The chain uses TRBV7-8 and TRBJ2-5; 11 bases line up with TRBD2. Unmatched junction bases numbered 15, after V lost 4 bases and J lost 11 bases. This CDR3 region has 16 residues. CDR1 is SGHVS and CDR2 is FQNEAQ in the germline V gene. CDR3 protein: CASSSRRLAGQLEQYF. Here the CDR3 DNA reads TGTGCCAGCAGCTCCCGCCGACTAGCGGGACAATTGGAGCAGTACTTC.

CDR3 in amino acids: CASSLGGRYEQYF. As DNA, the CDR3 is TGTGCCAGCAGCTTAGGAGGAAGGTACGAGCAGTACTTC. J is TRBJ2-7 and V is TRBV7-3, with D perhaps matching TRBD2 (5 bases). CDR1 is SGHTA and CDR2 is FQGTGA in the germline V gene. The CDR3 extends over 13 amino acids. V dropped 2 bases and J dropped 4 bases, with 9 bases sitting between them.

The chain combines TRBV9 with TRBJ2-7; possibly TRBD2 for D (5 bases). V was trimmed by 0 bases and J by 0 bases, leaving 10 bases between them. CDR1 is SGDLS, CDR2 YYNGEE, per germline. This CDR3 comprises 15 residues. CDR3 coding DNA: TGTGCCAGCAGCGTAGGGAGTCTAGCCTCCTACGAGCAGTACTTC. It specifies CASSVGSLASYEQYF.

The gene calls are TRBV18 and TRBJ2-5; D is perhaps TRBD2 (6 bases). The CDR3 totals 16 residues. The germline gives CDR1 KGHSH, CDR2 LQKENI. Trimming took off 0 bases at V and 2 bases at J, with 13 bases between the two ends. Here the CDR3 DNA reads TGTGCCAGCTCACCACCTTCGACTAGGGGACAAGAGACCCAGTACTTC. It yields the protein CASSPPSTRGQETQYF.

This clone was seen a few times. The chain joins TRBV27 to TRBJ1-5, with unresolved D. The V gene's germline CDR1 is MNHEY and CDR2 SMNVEV (reference sequence). V was pared by 6 bases and J by 4 bases, with 22 bases between. This CDR3 contains 17 residues. The CDR3 DNA sequence: TGTGCCAGCAGCCCAACCCCTAAGGTAGGGAGGAATCAGCCCCAGCATTTT. Protein sequence: CASSPTPKVGRNQPQHF.

The chain joins TRBV15 to TRBJ1-1; maybe TRBD1 (6 bases). Germline V gene data show CDR1 as LNHNV and CDR2 as YYDKDF (reference sequence). This CDR3 spans 13 amino acids. The V gene lost 8 bases and the J gene lost 6 bases, with 16 bases spanning the gap. CDR3 sequence reads: CATEGHHDSEAFF. CDR3 coding DNA: TGTGCCACCGAGGGACACCATGATTCTGAAGCTTTCTTT.

On this clone itself: At one end the junction does not follow the germline gene, possibly because of a read error. This chain uses TRBV7-8 with TRBJ2-1; no reliable D call. CDR1 is SGHVS and CDR2 is FQNEAQ in the germline V gene. This CDR3 is built from 11 residues. Here the CDR3 reads CASSSDNEQFF. CDR3 DNA sequence: TGTGCCAGCAGCTCCGACAATGAGCAGTTCTTC.